The 19 T cell receptor beta chains below come from one sample, sequenced in a study of spatial heterogeneity in lung cancer. Time point indicated: sample taken at primary tumor resection. TCRdb independently ran MiXCR on the 5' RACE reads; one entry per CDR3 protein. Among around 41,000 distinct CDR3 sequences listed, nearly 7% were seen once. Sequencing used PBMCs, obtained at surgery. All receptors come from a female donor with early-stage non-small cell lung cancer.

This chain connects TRBV6-2 or TRBV6-3 to TRBJ2-2; D not resolved. The CDR3 length is 13 residues. The V gene lost 2 bases and the J gene lost 5 bases, with 6 bases spanning the gap. Germline V lookup: CDR1 MNHEY, CDR2 SVGEGT. CDR3: CASSYGWTGELFF. The CDR3 DNA sequence: TGTGCCAGCAGTTACGGGTGGACCGGGGAGCTGTTTTTT.

This clonotype was observed at least ten times. The CDR3, as DNA: TGTGCCAGCAGCTTCGTCCGATATGGGAACACTGAAGCTTTCTTT. Encoded protein: CASSFVRYGNTEAFF. The rearrangement joins TRBV7-2 to TRBJ1-1; D call uncertain. Germline V CDR1 and CDR2: SGHTA, FQGNSA. The germline V and J ends were trimmed by 3 bases and 1 base, with 12 bases remaining between them. This CDR3 spans 15 amino acids.

In its sample, this clonotype was seen a few times. J is TRBJ2-3 and V is TRBV7-3, with TRBD1 matching 7 bases. CDR1 is SGHTA and CDR2 is FQGTGA in the germline V gene. With 3 bases clipped from V and 6 bases from J, the junction kept 6 bases outside the gene matches. CDR3 size: 14 residues. CDR3 bases: TGTGCCAGCAGCTTTACAGGGGTCGCGGATACGCAGTATTTT. Its translation: CASSFTGVADTQYF.

In regard to this clonotype: A much larger clone is a single base away; this may be a read error. The chain joins TRBV6-2 or TRBV6-3 to TRBJ2-3; D uncertain. The V end was cut by 0 bases, the J end by 2 bases, with 15 bases between. Per the germline V gene, CDR1 is MNHEY and CDR2 is SVGEGT. The CDR3 has 17 residues. The CDR3 bases are TGTGCCAGCAGTTACTCGTTCGAAGCGACCGACACAGATACGCAGTATTTT. This codes for CASSYSFEATDTDTQYF.

This clonotype was found many times. The chain recombines TRBV13 with TRBJ2-5; D call uncertain. Germline CDR1 is PRHDT and CDR2 is FYEKMQ (reference sequence). Trimming removed 5 bases at V and 0 bases at J, with 16 bases between. The CDR3 runs to 16 residues. CDR3 in amino acids: CASSIATARYQETQYF. The CDR3 DNA reads as TGTGCCAGCAGCATTGCCACCGCCCGGTACCAAGAGACCCAGTACTTC.

This clonotype appeared many times. V gene TRBV21-1 combines with J gene TRBJ2-7. TRBV21-1 corresponds to a pseudogene. The CDR3 has 16 amino acids. The DNA for the CDR3 is TGTGCCAGCAGCAAAGTGATTGGGTGTAGCTCCTACGAGCAGTACTTC. Its translation is CASSKVIGCSSYEQYF.

The chain uses TRBV20-1 and TRBJ2-7, with TRBD2 matching over 7 bases. CDR1 DFQATT and CDR2 SNEGSKA come from the germline V gene (reference sequence). The junction had 5 bases not matched to a gene; V was cut back by 6 bases and J by 0 bases. The CDR3 sequence is 13 residues long. The CDR3 loop reads CSAATGGSYEQYF. As DNA, the CDR3 is TGCAGTGCCGCCACGGGGGGCTCCTACGAGCAGTACTTC.

This clonotype appeared many times. This chain links TRBV6-1 with TRBJ1-2; D remains unclear. The CDR3 loop spans 14 amino acids. Germline lookup yields CDR1 MNHNS and CDR2 SASEGT. V dropped 5 bases and J dropped 6 bases, with 16 bases sitting between them. Here the CDR3 reads CASSFLILGDGYTF. The CDR3 nucleotides are TGTGCCAGCAGTTTCCTGATCCTAGGCGATGGCTACACCTTC.

Concerning this clonotype: This sequence may be a read error, since a much larger clone differs from it by one base. This chain uses TRBV5-1 with TRBJ2-1; 8 bases align to TRBD2. From germline, CDR1 is SGHRS and CDR2 YFSETQ. The CDR3 extends over 16 amino acids. CDR3 DNA: TGCGTCAGCAGCAGGGGTAGCGGGATACCGGGGAATGAGCAGTTCTTC. It specifies CVSSRGSGIPGNEQFF.

V and J are TRBV3-1 and TRBJ2-2; weak D call: TRBD2 (5 bases). V gave up 3 bases and J gave up 6 bases, with 11 bases separating them. Germline lookup yields CDR1 LGHDT and CDR2 YNNKEL (reference sequence). The CDR3 runs 14 residues. CDR3 DNA: TGTGCCAGCAGCCACGGACTCCGGCCCGGGGAGCTGTTTTTT. Translated: CASSHGLRPGELFF. The full variable domain, with the rest looked up from reference TRBV3-1 and TRBJ2-2, is DTAVSQTPKYLVTQMGNDKSIKCEQNLGHDTMYWYKQDSKKFLKIMFSYNNKELIINETVPNRFSPKSPDKAHLNLHINSLELGDSAVYFCASSHGLRPGELFFGEGSRLTVL.

At least ten counts were recorded for this clonotype. The rearrangement links TRBV7-2 to TRBJ2-4; D might be TRBD1 (8 bases). The CDR3 has 15 residues. The germline CDR1 and CDR2 sequences are SGHTA and FQGNSA. The ends were cut back, 5 bases at V and 8 bases at J, with 19 bases in the middle. CDR3 region: CASSLIRTGRDIQYF. In DNA, the CDR3 is TGTGCCAGCAGCCTAATCCGGACAGGGAGGGACATTCAGTACTTC.

For this clonotype: Sequence at one end of the junction differs from germline and may be a read error. This rearrangement joins TRBV6-4 to TRBJ1-1, with TRBD1 matching 9 bases. Germline V lookup: CDR1 MRHNA, CDR2 SNTAGT. This CDR3 comprises 13 residues. The CDR3 bases are TGTGCCAACAGTGACGAGACAGGGGGTGAAGCTTTCTTT. This translates into CANSDETGGEAFF.

This clonotype came up many times. This chain joins TRBV24-1 and TRBJ2-2; 7 bases match TRBD2. This CDR3 comprises 15 residues. Germline V gene data show CDR1 as KGHDR and CDR2 as SFDVKD. V was pared by 8 bases and J by 5 bases, with 10 bases of the junction left unmatched. The DNA of the CDR3 is TGTGCCACCACACGCGGGGGTGATGGGACCGGGGAGCTGTTTTTT. It is translated as CATTRGGDGTGELFF.

This clonotype occurred many times. The junction shows a germline mismatch at one end, possibly a read error. The CDR3 region has the DNA TGTGCCAGCAGCCTACGGCTTGGGGACAGGGTGAACTTC. It translates to CASSLRLGDRVNF. The chain carries TRBV7-2 and TRBJ2-7, with TRBD1 matching over 9 bases. CDR3 size: 13 residues. CDR1 and CDR2 (germline): SGHTA, FQGNSA.

This clonotype came up many times. The chain recombines TRBV11-2 with TRBJ1-6; the D gene is possibly TRBD1 (5 bases). V lost 9 bases, J lost 10 bases, and 22 bases lay in between. The CDR3 is 15 amino acids. Germline CDR1 is SGHAT and CDR2 is FQNNGV. CDR3 DNA sequence: TGTGCCAGTAAAAACATAGGACAAACGGGGTCACCCCTCCACTTT. Protein sequence: CASKNIGQTGSPLHF.

This clonotype has ten or more counts. CDR3 coding DNA: TGTGCCAGCAGCCAGCCGGGACAGGGCTATGAGCAGTTCTTC. Amino acid sequence: CASSQPGQGYEQFF. The chain joins TRBV3-1 to TRBJ2-1; 9 nucleotides agree with TRBD1. V lost 3 bases to trimming and J lost 8 bases; unmatched junction nucleotides: 5. Germline CDR1 LGHDT, CDR2 YNNKEL (reference sequence). The CDR3 has 14 amino acids.

This clonotype was picked up many times. The J gene is TRBJ2-4, the V gene TRBV7-2; D possibly matches TRBD1 or TRBD2 (5 bases each). Germline-derived CDR1 and CDR2 are SGHTA and FQGNSA. The CDR3 sequence is 13 residues long. With 5 bases removed from V and 6 bases from J, the gap between germline ends came to 11 bases. This CDR3 is CASSHGTGNIQYF. The CDR3 coding sequence is TGTGCCAGCAGCCACGGGACCGGAAACATTCAGTACTTC.

In this sample, this clonotype turned up many times. The V and J genes are TRBV29-1 and TRBJ2-5, with D tentatively TRBD1 (5 bases). Trimming stripped 1 base from V and 2 bases from J, with 8 bases between. The CDR3 loop spans 13 amino acids. CDR1 is SQVTM, CDR2 ANQGSEA, per germline. CDR3 sequence (DNA): TGCAGCGTTGAAGTAGGGGCTCAAGAGACCCAGTACTTC. The encoded protein is CSVEVGAQETQYF.

This clonotype appeared many times. The chain carries TRBV6-5 and TRBJ1-2, with D hard to call. The CDR3 is 14 residues long. Germline CDR1 reads MNHEY; CDR2 reads SVGAGI. V was cut by 0 bases and J by 5 bases, with 10 bases left in between. CDR3 nucleotides: TGTGCCAGCAGTTACTCGGACGCCAGATATGGCTACACCTTC. It encodes CASSYSDARYGYTF.